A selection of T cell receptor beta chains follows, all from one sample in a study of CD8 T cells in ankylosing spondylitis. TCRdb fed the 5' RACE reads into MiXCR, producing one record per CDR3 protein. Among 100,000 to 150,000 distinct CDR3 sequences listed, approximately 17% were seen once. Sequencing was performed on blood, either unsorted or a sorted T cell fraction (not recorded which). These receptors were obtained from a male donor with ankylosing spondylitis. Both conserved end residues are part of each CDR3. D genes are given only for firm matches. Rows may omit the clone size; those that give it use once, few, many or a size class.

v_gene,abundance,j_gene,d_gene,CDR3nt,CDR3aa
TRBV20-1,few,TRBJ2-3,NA,TGCAGTGCTAGAGATCAGTTGATAGCAGGGGCCGCGGGAGATACGCAGTATTTT,CSARDQLIAGAAGDTQYF
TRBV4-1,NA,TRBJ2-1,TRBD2,TGCGCCAGCAGCCAAGTGGGAGGGCCTCCCGGTGAGCAGTTCTTC,CASSQVGGPPGEQFF
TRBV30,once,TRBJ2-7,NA,TGTGCCTGGGGAGGAGTGCCTACCTACGAGCAGTACTTC,CAWGGVPTYEQYF
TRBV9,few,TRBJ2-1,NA,TGTGCCAGCAGCCGGTGGGGGGATGAGCAGTTCTTC,CASSRWGDEQFF
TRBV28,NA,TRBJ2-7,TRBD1,TGTGCCAGCAGTTTTCAGGGGGCGCCGTACGAGCAGTACTTC,CASSFQGAPYEQYF
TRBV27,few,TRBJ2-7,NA,TGTGCCAGCAGTTCGACCTTGTACGAGCAGTACTTC,CASSSTLYEQYF
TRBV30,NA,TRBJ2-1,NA,TGTGCCTGGAGTGTACGGGTCGTTCCCCTGGGTAATGAGCAGTTCTTC,CAWSVRVVPLGNEQFF
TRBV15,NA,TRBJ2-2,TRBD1,TGTGCCACCGGGGACAGGGCGGACACCGGGGAGCTGTTTTTT,CATGDRADTGELFF
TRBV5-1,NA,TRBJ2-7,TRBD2,TGCGCCAGCAGCTTGGTGGGGGAGGGCTCCTACGAGCAGTACTTC,CASSLVGEGSYEQYF
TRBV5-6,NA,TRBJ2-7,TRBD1,TGTGCCAGCAGTTATGGGACAGGGGGGGTCTACGAGCAGTACTTC,CASSYGTGGVYEQYF
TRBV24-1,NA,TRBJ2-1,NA,TGTGCCACCAGTGACCCCGGGACGGCCCTCAATGAGCAGTTCTTC,CATSDPGTALNEQFF
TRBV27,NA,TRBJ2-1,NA,TGTGCCAGCAGTCCATTAGGGTACTACAATGAGCAGTTCTTC,CASSPLGYYNEQFF
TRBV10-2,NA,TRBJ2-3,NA,TGCGCCCTTGGGAGAAGCGGGAGCACAGATACGCAGTATTTT,CALGRSGSTDTQYF
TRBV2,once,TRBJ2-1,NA,TGTGCCACCTTTAGGGGCAATGAGCAGTTCTTC,CATFRGNEQFF
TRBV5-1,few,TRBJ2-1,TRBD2,TGCGCCAGCAGCTTGGAGGTGCGGGAGCATGAGCAGTTCTTC,CASSLEVREHEQFF
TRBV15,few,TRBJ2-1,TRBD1,TGTGCCACCAGCCCCGACAGGGACAAGTTCTTC,CATSPDRDKFF
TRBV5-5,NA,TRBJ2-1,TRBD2,TGTGCCAGCAGCTTAAGCGGGACCAGGGATGAGCAGTTCTTC,CASSLSGTRDEQFF
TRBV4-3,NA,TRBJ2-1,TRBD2,TGCGCCAGCAGCCAAGCGTCTAGCGGGAGTTACCAGTTCTTC,CASSQASSGSYQFF
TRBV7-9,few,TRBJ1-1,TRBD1,TGTGCCAGCAGCAACAGGGGAGGCACTGAAGCTTTCTTT,CASSNRGGTEAFF
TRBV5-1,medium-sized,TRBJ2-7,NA,TGCGCCAGCGCCGCCACTCAGGGAGCCTACGAGCAGTACTTC,CASAATQGAYEQYF
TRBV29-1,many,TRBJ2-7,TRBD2,TGCAGCGTTGATAGCCTAGCGGGAGTAAACGAGCAGTACTTC,CSVDSLAGVNEQYF
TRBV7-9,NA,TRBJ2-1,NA,TGTGCCAGCAGCGAAACCCGACTGGCAGGAAATGAGCAGTTCTTC,CASSETRLAGNEQFF
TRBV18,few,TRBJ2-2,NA,TGTGCCAGCTCACCACCGTCAGGACCGAACACCGGGGAGCTGTTTTTT,CASSPPSGPNTGELFF
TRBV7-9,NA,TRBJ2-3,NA,TGTGCCAGCAGCTTAGCGCCGAGAATGACAGATACGCAGTATTTT,CASSLAPRMTDTQYF
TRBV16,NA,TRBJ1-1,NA,TGTGCCAGCAGCCAATGGCGGGTTTACACTGAAGCTTTCTTT,CASSQWRVYTEAFF
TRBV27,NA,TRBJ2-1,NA,TGTGCCAGCAGTTTTAGTGGGAGACCACCCCCGACGTGGGTCGGTGGGGAGCAGTTCTTC,CASSFSGRPPPTWVGGEQFF